Listed below are T cell receptor beta chains from one sample, sequenced in a study of cytomegalovirus exposure and HLA in healthy donors. Method: immunoSEQ multiplex PCR; TCRdb's copy keeps in-frame clones and lacks some. The sample records some 100,000 clones, approximately 80% being singletons. The sequencing sample was made of PBMCs. These receptor sequences come from a man aged 50-59 years in good health and CMV-seropositive. The CDR3 runs from the conserved cysteine through the conserved F or W. Each record gives: J gene, V gene, CDR3 protein.

>TRBJ2-7|TRBV6-5
CASSYSGQSTYEQYF
>.|TRBV5-8
CASSTGQRRLEQYF
>TRBJ2-5|TRBV6-1
CASSAAWGETQYF
>TRBJ2-3|TRBV5-8
CASMRDRGLIDTQYF
>TRBJ1-4|TRBV6-5
CASTREGGNEKLFF
>TRBJ1-2|TRBV2
CASSEGIGVGGYTF
>TRBJ1-1|TRBV29-1
CSVDSQGRNTEAFF
>TRBJ1-1|TRBV5-1
CASSPGRDTEAFF
>TRBJ2-5|TRBV2
CATRPASGRTQETQYF
>TRBJ2-3|TRBV6-5
CASRHRLGGGDTQYF
>TRBJ2-2|TRBV11-2
CASSLTPGGNLGGELFF
>TRBJ1-1|TRBV6-1
CASSDRRFPEAFF
>TRBJ2-2|TRBV4-2
CASSFPLAGVDTGELFF
>TRBJ2-7|TRBV5-1
CASSFEGLYEQYF
>TRBJ1-1|TRBV6-6
CATQTGGSNTEAFF
>TRBJ1-6|TRBV2
CASTRDRGTSPLHF
>TRBJ2-1|TRBV30
CAWRRTGGGYEQFF